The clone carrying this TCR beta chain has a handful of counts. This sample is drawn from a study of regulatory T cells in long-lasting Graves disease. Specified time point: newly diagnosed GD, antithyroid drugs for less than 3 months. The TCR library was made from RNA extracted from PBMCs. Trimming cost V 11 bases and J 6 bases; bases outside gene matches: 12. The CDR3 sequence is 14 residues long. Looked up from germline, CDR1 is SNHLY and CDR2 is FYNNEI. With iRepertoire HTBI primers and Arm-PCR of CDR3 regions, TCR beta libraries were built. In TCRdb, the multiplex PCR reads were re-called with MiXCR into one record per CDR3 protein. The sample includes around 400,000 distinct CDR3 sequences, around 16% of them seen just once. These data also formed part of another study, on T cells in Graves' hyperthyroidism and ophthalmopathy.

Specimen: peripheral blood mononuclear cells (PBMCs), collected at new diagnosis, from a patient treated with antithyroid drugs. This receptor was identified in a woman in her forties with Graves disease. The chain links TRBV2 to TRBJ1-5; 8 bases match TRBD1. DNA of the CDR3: TGTGCCGGAAGTGGAGACAGGGGTGTTCAGCCCCAGCATTTT. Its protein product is CAGSGDRGVQPQHF. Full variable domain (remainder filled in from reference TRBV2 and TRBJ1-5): EPEVTQTPSHQVTQMGQEVILRCVPISNHLYFYWYRQILGQKVEFLVSFYNNEISEKSEIFDDQFSVERPDGSNFTLKIRSTKLEDSAMYFCAGSGDRGVQPQHFGDGTRLSIL.